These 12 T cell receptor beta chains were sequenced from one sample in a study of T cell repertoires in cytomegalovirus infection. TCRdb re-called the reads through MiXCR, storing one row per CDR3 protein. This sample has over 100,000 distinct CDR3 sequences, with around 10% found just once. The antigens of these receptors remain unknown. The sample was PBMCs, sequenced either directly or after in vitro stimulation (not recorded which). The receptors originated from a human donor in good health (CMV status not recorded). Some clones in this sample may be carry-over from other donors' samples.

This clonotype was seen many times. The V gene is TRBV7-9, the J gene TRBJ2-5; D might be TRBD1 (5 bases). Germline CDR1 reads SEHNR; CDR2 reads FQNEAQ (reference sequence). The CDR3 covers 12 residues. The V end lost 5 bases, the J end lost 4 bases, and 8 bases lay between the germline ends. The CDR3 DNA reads TGTGCCAGCAGCCGCCAGGGAGAGACCCAGTACTTC. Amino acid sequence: CASSRQGETQYF.

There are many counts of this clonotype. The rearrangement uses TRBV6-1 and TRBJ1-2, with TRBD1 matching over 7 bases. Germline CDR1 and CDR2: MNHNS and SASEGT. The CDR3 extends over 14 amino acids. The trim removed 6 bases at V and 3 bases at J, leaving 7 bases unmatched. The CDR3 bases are TGTGCCAGCAGGGAGACCGGGACAGACTATGGCTACACCTTC. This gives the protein CASRETGTDYGYTF.

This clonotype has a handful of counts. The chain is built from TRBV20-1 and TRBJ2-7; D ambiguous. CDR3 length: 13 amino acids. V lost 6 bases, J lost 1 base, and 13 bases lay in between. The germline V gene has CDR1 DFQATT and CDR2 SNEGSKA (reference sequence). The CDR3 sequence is CSANSPLSYEQYF. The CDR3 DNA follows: TGCAGTGCCAACTCCCCGCTTTCCTACGAGCAGTACTTC.

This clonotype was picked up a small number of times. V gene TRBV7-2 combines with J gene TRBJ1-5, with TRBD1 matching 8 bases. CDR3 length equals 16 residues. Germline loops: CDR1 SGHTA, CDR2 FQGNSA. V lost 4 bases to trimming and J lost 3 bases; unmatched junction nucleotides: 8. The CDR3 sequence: CASSSQGQGTNQPQHF. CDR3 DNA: TGTGCCAGCAGCTCCCAAGGACAGGGCACCAATCAGCCCCAGCATTTT. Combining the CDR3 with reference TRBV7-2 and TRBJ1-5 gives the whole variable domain GAGVSQSPSNKVTEKGKDVELRCDPISGHTALYWYRQSLGQGLEFLIYFQGNSAPDKSGLPSDRFSAERTGGSVSTLTIQRTQQEDSAVYLCASSSQGQGTNQPQHFGDGTRLSIL.

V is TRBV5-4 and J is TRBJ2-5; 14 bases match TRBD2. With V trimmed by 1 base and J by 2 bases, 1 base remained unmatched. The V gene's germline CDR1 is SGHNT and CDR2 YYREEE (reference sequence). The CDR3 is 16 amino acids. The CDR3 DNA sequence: TGTGCCAGCAGCTTGCGACTAGCGGGAGGGCAAGAGACCCAGTACTTC. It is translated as CASSLRLAGGQETQYF.

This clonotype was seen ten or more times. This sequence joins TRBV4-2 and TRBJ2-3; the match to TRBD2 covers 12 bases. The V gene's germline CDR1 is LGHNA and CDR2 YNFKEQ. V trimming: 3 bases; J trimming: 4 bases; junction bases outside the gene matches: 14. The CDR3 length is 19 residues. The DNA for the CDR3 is TGTGCCAGCAGCCAGCGGGACACGGAGCTAGCGGGAGGGCCAGATACGCAGTATTTT. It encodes CASSQRDTELAGGPDTQYF.

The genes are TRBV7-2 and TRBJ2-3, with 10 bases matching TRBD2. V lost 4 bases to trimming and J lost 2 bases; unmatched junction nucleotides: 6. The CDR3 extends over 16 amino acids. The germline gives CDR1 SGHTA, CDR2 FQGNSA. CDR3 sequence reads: CASSSGLADHTDTQYF. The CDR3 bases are TGTGCCAGCAGCTCTGGACTAGCGGACCACACAGATACGCAGTATTTT.

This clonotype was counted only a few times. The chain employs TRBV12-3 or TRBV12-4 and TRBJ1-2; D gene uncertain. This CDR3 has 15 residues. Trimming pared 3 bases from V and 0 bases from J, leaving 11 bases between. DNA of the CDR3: TGTGCCAGCAGTTTTTACACGGGAGCTAACTATGGCTACACCTTC. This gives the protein CASSFYTGANYGYTF.

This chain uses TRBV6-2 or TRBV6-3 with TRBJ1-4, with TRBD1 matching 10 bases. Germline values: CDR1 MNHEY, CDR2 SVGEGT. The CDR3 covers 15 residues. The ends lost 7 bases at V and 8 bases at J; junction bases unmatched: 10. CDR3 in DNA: TGTGCCAGCACCCCCCGGGACAGGGGCCCCGAAAAACTGTTTTTT. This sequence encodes CASTPRDRGPEKLFF.

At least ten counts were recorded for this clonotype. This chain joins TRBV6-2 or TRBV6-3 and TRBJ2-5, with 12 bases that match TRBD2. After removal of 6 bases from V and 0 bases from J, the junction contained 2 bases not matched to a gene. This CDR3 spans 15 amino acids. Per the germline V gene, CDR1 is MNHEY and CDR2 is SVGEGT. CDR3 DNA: TGTGCCAGCAGGCCTAGCGGGAGGGACCAAGAGACCCAGTACTTC. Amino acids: CASRPSGRDQETQYF.

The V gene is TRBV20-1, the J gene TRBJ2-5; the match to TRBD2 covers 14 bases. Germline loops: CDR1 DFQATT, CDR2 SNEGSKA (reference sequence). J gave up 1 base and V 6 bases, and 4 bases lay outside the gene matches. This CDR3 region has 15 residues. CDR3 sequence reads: CSARTSGRPQETQYF. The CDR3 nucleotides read TGCAGTGCAAGGACTAGCGGGAGGCCCCAAGAGACCCAGTACTTC.

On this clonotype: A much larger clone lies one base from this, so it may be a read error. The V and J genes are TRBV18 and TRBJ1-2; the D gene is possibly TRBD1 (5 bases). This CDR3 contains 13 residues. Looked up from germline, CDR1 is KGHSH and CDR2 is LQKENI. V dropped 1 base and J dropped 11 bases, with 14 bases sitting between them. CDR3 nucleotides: TGTGCCAGCTCACCACAGGGCCAGCAGGGATACACCTTC. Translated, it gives CASSPQGQQGYTF. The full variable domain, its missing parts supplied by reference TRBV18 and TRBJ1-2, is NAGVMQNPRHLVRRRGQEARLRCSPMKGHSHVYWYRQLPEEGLKFMVYLQKENIIDESGMPKERFSAEFPKEGPSILRIQQVVRGDSAAYFCASSPQGQQGYTFGSGTRLTVV.